This TCR beta chain came from a study of CD8+ T cells in alopecia areata. Study-wide background: A 6-month off-drug phase came after tofacitinib, which had lasted 6 to 18 months.

cDNA prepared by RNA extraction and subsequent reverse transcription served as the template for sequencing. Libraries were prepared by immunoSEQ multiplex PCR; TCRdb keeps only in-frame clonotypes and omits some of them. The table shows about 190,000 clones, with about 63% occurring only once. Germline V gene data show CDR1 as MNHEY and CDR2 as SMNVEV (reference sequence). V shed 5 bases and J shed 4 bases, with 15 bases lying between them. The CDR3 covers 16 residues. There are a few counts of this clone. Sequencing used CD4+ T cells sorted from blood, obtained at week 0. The chain combines TRBV27 with TRBJ1-6; possible D gene TRBD1, 5 bases. The source is a human donor with alopecia areata. The CDR3 here is CASSPRWRTYNSPLHF. The CDR3, as DNA: TGTGCCAGCAGTCCCCGATGGAGGACATATAATTCACCCCTCCACTTT.